These T cell receptor beta chains were read from a single sample in a study of blood T cells in healthy people across ages. TCRdb passed the 5' RACE reads through MiXCR, listing each CDR3 protein once. The sample carries about 570,000 distinct CDR3 sequences, 27% recorded once. The sequencing sample was made of blood. These receptors originate from a woman in her 70s in good health. Each CDR3 is given with its conserved first and last residue. Each record gives: J gene, D gene, V gene, clone size, CDR3 length, CDR3 DNA, CDR3 protein. D genes are given only for firm matches. Some rows have no size entry. The others give once, few or many, or a class for an expanded clone.

TRBJ2-7 | . | TRBV4-3 | few | 15 | TGCGCCAGCAGCCAAGATTGGAGGACGCTCTACGAGCAGTACTTC | CASSQDWRTLYEQYF
TRBJ2-7 | . | TRBV28 | . | 13 | TGTGCCAGCAGTCCGGGACGGAACTACGAGCAGTACTTC | CASSPGRNYEQYF
TRBJ2-1 | TRBD2 | TRBV11-2 | few | 16 | TGTGCCAGCAGCTTAGAGGTAGCGGGGGGCCGGGGTGAGCAGTTCTTC | CASSLEVAGGRGEQFF
TRBJ2-5 | TRBD2 | TRBV7-2 | once | 15 | TGTGCCAGCAGCTTACGCAGCGGCGGGAGGCAGACCCAGTACTTC | CASSLRSGGRQTQYF
TRBJ2-5 | . | TRBV20-1 | few | 16 | TGCAGTGCTAGGCCCCTAGGAATGGGGGGTCAAGAGACCCAGTACTTC | CSARPLGMGGQETQYF
TRBJ2-1 | TRBD1 | TRBV7-9 | . | 16 | TGTGCCAGCAGCGACCCCGGACAGGGGATCTACAATGAGCAGTTCTTC | CASSDPGQGIYNEQFF
TRBJ1-1 | . | TRBV12-3/TRBV12-4 | . | 14 | TGTGCCAGCAGTCGGGACCTCCGAGGTACTGAAGCTTTCTTT | CASSRDLRGTEAFF
TRBJ1-4 | . | TRBV10-3 | . | 14 | TGTGCCATCAGTGGGGACGGCCTGAATGAAAAACTGTTTTTT | CAISGDGLNEKLFF
TRBJ2-1 | . | TRBV7-9 | few | 16 | TGTGCCAGCAGCTCAACCCAGGTGTGGCCGGCTCATGAGCAGTTCTTC | CASSSTQVWPAHEQFF
TRBJ2-5 | TRBD1 | TRBV5-1 | . | 15 | TGCGCCAGCAGCCCGGGACAGGCGAACCAAGAGACCCAGTACTTC | CASSPGQANQETQYF
TRBJ1-2 | . | TRBV6-1 | . | 14 | TGTGCCAGCAGTTCACAACAGGGTTTCTATGGCTACACCTTC | CASSSQQGFYGYTF
TRBJ1-2 | . | TRBV29-1 | . | 11 | TGCAGCGCGAGGGCAGGCCATGGCTACACCTTC | CSARAGHGYTF
TRBJ2-5 | . | TRBV5-1 | . | 14 | TGCGCCAGCAGCTTGCTACAGCCTGGGGAGACCCAGTACTTC | CASSLLQPGETQYF
TRBJ2-2 | . | TRBV5-1 | . | 14 | TGCGCCAGCAGATGGGGGAGTTACACCGGGGAGCTGTTTTTT | CASRWGSYTGELFF
TRBJ1-2 | TRBD1 | TRBV27 | . | 15 | TGTGCCAGCAGCCTACGGGGACAGGGAGGCTCTGGCTACACCTTC | CASSLRGQGGSGYTF
TRBJ1-2 | . | TRBV7-2 | . | 13 | TGTGCCAGCAGCCAGGACATCATCCTGGGCTACACCTTC | CASSQDIILGYTF
TRBJ1-2 | . | TRBV7-2 | few | 14 | TGTGCCAGCAGCTTAGGGACACAAAACTATGGCTACACCTTC | CASSLGTQNYGYTF
TRBJ1-2 | TRBD1 | TRBV20-1 | few | 15 | TGCAGTGCTTCCGGGACAGGGTTAGCTAACTATGGCTACACCTTC | CSASGTGLANYGYTF
TRBJ2-1 | TRBD1 | TRBV9 | . | 16 | TGTGCCAGCAGCGGTTTTACAGGGGACTCCTACAATGAGCAGTTCTTC | CASSGFTGDSYNEQFF
TRBJ2-5 | TRBD2 | TRBV7-8 | few | 15 | TGTGCCAGCAGCTTAGGCGCGGGGGGAACGGAGACCCAGTACTTC | CASSLGAGGTETQYF
TRBJ2-2 | TRBD2 | TRBV12-3/TRBV12-4 | . | 18 | TGTGCCAGCAGTTCCCTAGGACTAGCGGGGGCCTGGGCTGGGGAGCTGTTTTTT | CASSSLGLAGAWAGELFF
TRBJ2-4 | . | TRBV12-3/TRBV12-4 | . | 16 | TGTGCCAGCAGTTTTGACCCTCAGGGGCTTCGAAACATTCAGTACTTC | CASSFDPQGLRNIQYF
TRBJ2-2 | TRBD2 | TRBV7-2 | . | 18 | TGTGCCAGCAGCCCACCCTGGCTGAGCGGGGGGATCACCGGGGAGCTGTTTTTT | CASSPPWLSGGITGELFF
TRBJ2-1 | TRBD1 | TRBV18 | . | 16 | TGTGCCAGCTCACCCCGGTACAGGGGGGTCCCCAATGAGCAGTTCTTC | CASSPRYRGVPNEQFF
TRBJ2-1 | TRBD2 | TRBV7-7 | . | 14 | TGTGCCAGCAGGCGGGGGGGCCCCTACAATGAGCAGTTCTTC | CASRRGGPYNEQFF
TRBJ2-1 | TRBD2 | TRBV7-3 | . | 12 | TGTGCCAGCAGCGCGGGGGGGAATGAGCAGTTCTTC | CASSAGGNEQFF
TRBJ1-4 | TRBD1 | TRBV27 | few | 15 | TGTGCCAGCAAAGGGTCGACAGGGAGGTATGAAAAACTGTTTTTT | CASKGSTGRYEKLFF
TRBJ2-3 | . | TRBV30 | few | 13 | TGTGCCTGGAGTGTGGGGGTATCGAGTACGCAGTATTTT | CAWSVGVSSTQYF
TRBJ2-4 | TRBD1 | TRBV7-2 | . | 15 | TGTGCCAGCAGCTTCCGAACAGGGGGCCAAAACATTCAGTACTTC | CASSFRTGGQNIQYF
TRBJ2-1 | . | TRBV29-1 | . | 11 | TGCAGCGTTGTTGGGACCTGGGGGAAGTTCTTC | CSVVGTWGKFF
TRBJ2-7 | . | TRBV20-1 | once | 12 | TGCAGTGCTCCGGACTTGACCTACGAGCAGTACTTC | CSAPDLTYEQYF
TRBJ2-1 | TRBD2 | TRBV7-9 | . | 16 | TGTGCCAGCAGCACCCCATTAGCGGGGGGGTACAATGAGCAGTTCTTC | CASSTPLAGGYNEQFF
TRBJ2-3 | . | TRBV20-1 | . | 10 | TGCAGTGCTACCTCGAATACGCAGTATTTT | CSATSNTQYF
TRBJ2-3 | . | TRBV7-2 | . | 15 | TGTGCCAGCAGCCGAGGGGACGGGTTCACAGATACGCAGTATTTT | CASSRGDGFTDTQYF
TRBJ2-2 | . | TRBV12-3/TRBV12-4 | few | 13 | TGTGCCAGCACCCCTGGCGATCCGGGGGAGCTGTTTTTT | CASTPGDPGELFF
TRBJ2-7 | . | TRBV7-2 | . | 14 | TGTGCCAGCAGCTCGACGACAGGAGCCTACGAGCAGTACTTC | CASSSTTGAYEQYF
TRBJ2-1 | TRBD1 | TRBV7-9 | many | 16 | TGTGCCAGCAGCTTATCCGACAGGGGGCGCTTCAATGAGCAGTTCTTC | CASSLSDRGRFNEQFF
TRBJ2-1 | . | TRBV7-7 | . | 16 | TGTCCCAGCAGCTTAGGGTGCGGGGCCGGTGTCGGTGAGCAGTTCTTC | CPSSLGCGAGVGEQFF
TRBJ1-2 | TRBD1 | TRBV2 | few | 14 | TGTGCCAGCAGTGAACTGGGACAGACGGGTCCTTACACCTTC | CASSELGQTGPYTF
TRBJ2-5 | TRBD2 | TRBV6-1 | few | 20 | TGTGCCAGCAGTGGGTTGAATGGACTAGCGGGGGGATACAAGTTGAAGACCCAGTACTTC | CASSGLNGLAGGYKLKTQYF
TRBJ2-1 | TRBD2 | TRBV6-2/TRBV6-3 | . | 14 | TGTGCCAGCAGACTAGCGGGGGGGTCTGCGGAGCAGTTCTTC | CASRLAGGSAEQFF
TRBJ2-5 | . | TRBV28 | few | 15 | TGTACCAGCAGTTTAGGAGGACAGAAAAAAGAGACCCAGTACTTC | CTSSLGGQKKETQYF
TRBJ2-1 | TRBD2 | TRBV5-1 | . | 15 | TGCGCCAGCAGCTTGGGTTCTAGCGGGAGCAATGAGCAGTTCTTC | CASSLGSSGSNEQFF